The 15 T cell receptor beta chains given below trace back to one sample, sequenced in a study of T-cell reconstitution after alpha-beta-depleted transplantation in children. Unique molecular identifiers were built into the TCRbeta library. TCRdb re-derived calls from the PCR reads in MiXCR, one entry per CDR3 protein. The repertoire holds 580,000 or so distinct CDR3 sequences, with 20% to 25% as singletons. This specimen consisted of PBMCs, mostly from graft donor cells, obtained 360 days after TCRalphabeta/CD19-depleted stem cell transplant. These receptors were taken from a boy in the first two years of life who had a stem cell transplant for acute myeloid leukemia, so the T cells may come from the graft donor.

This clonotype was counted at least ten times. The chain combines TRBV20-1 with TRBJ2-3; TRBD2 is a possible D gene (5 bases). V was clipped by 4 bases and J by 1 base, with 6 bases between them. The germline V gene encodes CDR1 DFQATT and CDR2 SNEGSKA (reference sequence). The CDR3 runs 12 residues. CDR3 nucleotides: TGCAGTGCTACCGGGGGCACAGATACGCAGTATTTT. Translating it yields CSATGGTDTQYF.

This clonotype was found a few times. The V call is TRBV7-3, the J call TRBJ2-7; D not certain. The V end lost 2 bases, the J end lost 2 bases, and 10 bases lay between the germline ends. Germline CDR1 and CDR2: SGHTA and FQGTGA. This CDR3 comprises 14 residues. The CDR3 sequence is CASSLGPRAYEQYF. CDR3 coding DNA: TGTGCCAGCAGCTTAGGTCCCCGTGCCTACGAGCAGTACTTC.

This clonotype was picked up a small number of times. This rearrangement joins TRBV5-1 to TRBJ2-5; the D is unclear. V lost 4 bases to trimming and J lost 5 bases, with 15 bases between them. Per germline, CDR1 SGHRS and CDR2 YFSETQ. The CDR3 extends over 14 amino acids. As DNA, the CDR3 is TGCGCCAGCAGCCCGGAGCACGACGGGGAGACCCAGTACTTC. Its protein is CASSPEHDGETQYF.

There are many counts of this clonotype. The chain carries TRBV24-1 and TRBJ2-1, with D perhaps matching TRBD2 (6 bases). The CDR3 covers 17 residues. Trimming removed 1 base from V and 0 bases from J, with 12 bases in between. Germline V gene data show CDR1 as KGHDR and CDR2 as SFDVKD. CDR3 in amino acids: CATSDFSSGDSYNEQFF. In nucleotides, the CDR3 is TGTGCCACCAGTGATTTTAGTAGCGGCGACTCCTACAATGAGCAGTTCTTC.

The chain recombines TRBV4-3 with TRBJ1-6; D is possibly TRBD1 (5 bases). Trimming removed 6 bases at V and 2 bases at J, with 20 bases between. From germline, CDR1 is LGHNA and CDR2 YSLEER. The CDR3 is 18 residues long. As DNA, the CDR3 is TGCGCCAGCAGTCGGTTATACAGGAGCGAACCCTATAATTCACCCCTCCACTTT. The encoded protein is CASSRLYRSEPYNSPLHF.

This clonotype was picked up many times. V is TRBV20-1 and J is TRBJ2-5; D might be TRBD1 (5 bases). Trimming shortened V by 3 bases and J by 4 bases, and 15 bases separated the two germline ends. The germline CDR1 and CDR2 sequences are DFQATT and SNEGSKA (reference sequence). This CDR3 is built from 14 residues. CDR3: CSASHFGARETQYF. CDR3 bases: TGCAGTGCTAGTCACTTTGGGGCACGAGAGACCCAGTACTTC.

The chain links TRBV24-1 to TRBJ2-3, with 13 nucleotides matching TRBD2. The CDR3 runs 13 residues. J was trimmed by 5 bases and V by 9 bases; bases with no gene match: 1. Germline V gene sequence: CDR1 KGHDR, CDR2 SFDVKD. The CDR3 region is CATGLAGEDTQYF. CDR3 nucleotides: TGTGCCACCGGACTAGCGGGGGAAGATACGCAGTATTTT.

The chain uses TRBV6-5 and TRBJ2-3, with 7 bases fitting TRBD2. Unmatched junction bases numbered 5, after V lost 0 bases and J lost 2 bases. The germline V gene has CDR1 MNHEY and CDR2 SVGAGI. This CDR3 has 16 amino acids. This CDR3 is CASSYSPSGLTDTQYF. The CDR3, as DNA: TGTGCCAGCAGTTACTCGCCTAGCGGCCTCACAGATACGCAGTATTTT.

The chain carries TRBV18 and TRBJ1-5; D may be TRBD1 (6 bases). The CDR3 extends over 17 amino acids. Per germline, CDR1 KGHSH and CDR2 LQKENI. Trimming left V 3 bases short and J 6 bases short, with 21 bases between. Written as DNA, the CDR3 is TGTGCCAGCTCACCGACAGGCCTGGGGGTAGGGGGTCAGCCCCAGCATTTT. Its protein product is CASSPTGLGVGGQPQHF.

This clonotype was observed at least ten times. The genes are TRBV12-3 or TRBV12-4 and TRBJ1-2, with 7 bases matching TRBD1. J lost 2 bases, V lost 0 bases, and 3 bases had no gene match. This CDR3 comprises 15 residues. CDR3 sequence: CASSLAGTANYGYTF. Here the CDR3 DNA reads TGTGCCAGCAGTTTAGCGGGGACAGCAAACTATGGCTACACCTTC.

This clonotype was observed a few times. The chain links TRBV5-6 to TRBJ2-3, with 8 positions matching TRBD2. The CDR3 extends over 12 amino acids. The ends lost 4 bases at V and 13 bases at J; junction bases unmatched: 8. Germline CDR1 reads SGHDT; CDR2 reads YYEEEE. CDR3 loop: CASSPLGSGEYF. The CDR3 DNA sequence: TGTGCCAGCAGCCCCTTGGGTAGCGGGGAGTATTTT.

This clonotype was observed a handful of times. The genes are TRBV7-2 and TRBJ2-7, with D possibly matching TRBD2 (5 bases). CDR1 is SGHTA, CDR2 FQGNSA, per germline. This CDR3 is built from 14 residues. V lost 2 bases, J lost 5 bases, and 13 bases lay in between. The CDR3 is CASSLSPGSNEQYF. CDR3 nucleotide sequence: TGTGCCAGCAGCTTAAGCCCGGGGTCCAACGAGCAGTACTTC.

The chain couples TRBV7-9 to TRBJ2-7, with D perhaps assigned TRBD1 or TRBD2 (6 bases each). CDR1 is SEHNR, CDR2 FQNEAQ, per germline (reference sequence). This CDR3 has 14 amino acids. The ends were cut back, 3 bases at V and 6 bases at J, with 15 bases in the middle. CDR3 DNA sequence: TGTGCCAGCAGCTTTGGGGGGCCGTCATCCGAGCAGTACTTC. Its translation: CASSFGGPSSEQYF.

In nucleotides, the CDR3 is TGCGCCAGCAGCCCTTCCGGGACAGGACGTGGCTACACCTTC. This encodes CASSPSGTGRGYTF. The V and J genes are TRBV5-1 and TRBJ1-2; 8 bases match TRBD1. Germline CDR1 SGHRS, CDR2 YFSETQ. V lost 4 bases to trimming and J lost 7 bases; unmatched junction nucleotides: 9. This CDR3 spans 14 amino acids. The entire variable domain, with the rest obtained from reference TRBV5-1 and TRBJ1-2, is as follows: KAGVTQTPRYLIKTRGQQVTLSCSPISGHRSVSWYQQTPGQGLQFLFEYFSETQRNKGNFPGRFSGRQFSNSRSEMNVSTLELGDSALYLCASSPSGTGRGYTFGSGTRLTVV.

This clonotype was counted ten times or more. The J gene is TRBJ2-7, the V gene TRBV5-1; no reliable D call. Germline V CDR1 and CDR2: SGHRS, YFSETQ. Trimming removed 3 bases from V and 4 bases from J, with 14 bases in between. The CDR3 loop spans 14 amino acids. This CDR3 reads CASSSMSPSYEQYF. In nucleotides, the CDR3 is TGCGCCAGCAGCTCCATGTCCCCCTCATACGAGCAGTACTTC.